The source of this T cell receptor (beta chain) is a study of blood T cell repertoires in COVID-19. Study as a whole: Material from acute and convalescent COVID-19 was sourced from the United States, Italy and Spain. From T cells, B-cell-depleted T cells, or PBMCs came the material, which was cDNA or gDNA.

Source study methods: Reference gene primer amplification gave estimated nucleated cell counts. Some clones are missing from TCRdb's copy, which holds only in-frame ones; the method was immunoSEQ multiplex PCR. V, J and clone size were drawn from that table, and D and trimming were deduced from the DNA. The sample lists about 50,000 clones; approximately 86% were seen once. V shed 2 bases and J 4 bases; nucleotides not matched to a gene: 5. CDR1 is SEHNR, CDR2 FQNEAQ, per germline (reference sequence). The CDR3 extends over 14 amino acids. This clone was recorded a few times. The TCR sequence derives from a man aged 40-50 years with active COVID-19. This rearrangement joins TRBV7-9 to TRBJ2-7; 7 bases are a match to TRBD1. Material: peripheral blood. In DNA form, the CDR3 reads TGTGCCAGCAGCTTAACTACAGGGGTATACGAGCAGTACTTC. Amino acids: CASSLTTGVYEQYF.